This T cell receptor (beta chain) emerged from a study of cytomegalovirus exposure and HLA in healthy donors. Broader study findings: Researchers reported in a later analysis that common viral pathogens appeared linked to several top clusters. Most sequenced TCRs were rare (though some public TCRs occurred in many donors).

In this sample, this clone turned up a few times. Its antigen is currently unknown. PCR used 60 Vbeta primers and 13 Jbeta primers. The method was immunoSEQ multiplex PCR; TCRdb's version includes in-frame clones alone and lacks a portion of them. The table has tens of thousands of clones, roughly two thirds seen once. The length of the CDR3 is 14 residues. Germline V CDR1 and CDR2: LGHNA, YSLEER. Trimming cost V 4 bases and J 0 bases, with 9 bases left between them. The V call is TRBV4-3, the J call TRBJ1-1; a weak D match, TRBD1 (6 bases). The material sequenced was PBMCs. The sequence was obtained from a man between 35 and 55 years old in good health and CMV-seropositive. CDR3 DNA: TGCGCCAGCAGCCGAGGGGGGGTGAACACTGAAGCTTTCTTT. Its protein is CASSRGGVNTEAFF.